This T cell receptor (beta chain) was identified during a study of PD-1 blockade in classical Hodgkin lymphoma. Findings and caveats of the study: Although disease activity or prior therapy may be involved, causes of the repertoire differences remain undefined. TCR diversity at baseline was reported to be reduced in newly diagnosed patients relative to healthy donors.

Worth noting for this clone: Its antigen is currently unknown.

The sample's time point: newly diagnosed, previously untreated cHL patient sample. Out of thawed PBMCs, magnetic negative selection purified CD4+ T cells. The study compared against PBMCs from newly diagnosed, untreated classical Hodgkin lymphoma. Assay: immunoSEQ multiplex PCR; the TCRdb copy retains only in-frame clones and omits some. The sample lists 22,000 or so clones; 75% to 90% were seen once. The CDR3 spans 14 residues. Trimming left V 3 bases short and J 0 bases short, with 7 bases between. Germline assignment: CDR1 LNHDA and CDR2 SQIVND (reference sequence). The chain carries TRBV19 and TRBJ2-3; D is perhaps TRBD2 (5 bases). The clonotype originates from a human donor with classical Hodgkin lymphoma. Sequencing was carried out using CD4+ T cells from blood. The CDR3 protein is CASSIAGSTDTQYF. For the CDR3, the DNA is TGTGCCAGTAGTATTGCGGGTAGCACAGATACGCAGTATTTT.